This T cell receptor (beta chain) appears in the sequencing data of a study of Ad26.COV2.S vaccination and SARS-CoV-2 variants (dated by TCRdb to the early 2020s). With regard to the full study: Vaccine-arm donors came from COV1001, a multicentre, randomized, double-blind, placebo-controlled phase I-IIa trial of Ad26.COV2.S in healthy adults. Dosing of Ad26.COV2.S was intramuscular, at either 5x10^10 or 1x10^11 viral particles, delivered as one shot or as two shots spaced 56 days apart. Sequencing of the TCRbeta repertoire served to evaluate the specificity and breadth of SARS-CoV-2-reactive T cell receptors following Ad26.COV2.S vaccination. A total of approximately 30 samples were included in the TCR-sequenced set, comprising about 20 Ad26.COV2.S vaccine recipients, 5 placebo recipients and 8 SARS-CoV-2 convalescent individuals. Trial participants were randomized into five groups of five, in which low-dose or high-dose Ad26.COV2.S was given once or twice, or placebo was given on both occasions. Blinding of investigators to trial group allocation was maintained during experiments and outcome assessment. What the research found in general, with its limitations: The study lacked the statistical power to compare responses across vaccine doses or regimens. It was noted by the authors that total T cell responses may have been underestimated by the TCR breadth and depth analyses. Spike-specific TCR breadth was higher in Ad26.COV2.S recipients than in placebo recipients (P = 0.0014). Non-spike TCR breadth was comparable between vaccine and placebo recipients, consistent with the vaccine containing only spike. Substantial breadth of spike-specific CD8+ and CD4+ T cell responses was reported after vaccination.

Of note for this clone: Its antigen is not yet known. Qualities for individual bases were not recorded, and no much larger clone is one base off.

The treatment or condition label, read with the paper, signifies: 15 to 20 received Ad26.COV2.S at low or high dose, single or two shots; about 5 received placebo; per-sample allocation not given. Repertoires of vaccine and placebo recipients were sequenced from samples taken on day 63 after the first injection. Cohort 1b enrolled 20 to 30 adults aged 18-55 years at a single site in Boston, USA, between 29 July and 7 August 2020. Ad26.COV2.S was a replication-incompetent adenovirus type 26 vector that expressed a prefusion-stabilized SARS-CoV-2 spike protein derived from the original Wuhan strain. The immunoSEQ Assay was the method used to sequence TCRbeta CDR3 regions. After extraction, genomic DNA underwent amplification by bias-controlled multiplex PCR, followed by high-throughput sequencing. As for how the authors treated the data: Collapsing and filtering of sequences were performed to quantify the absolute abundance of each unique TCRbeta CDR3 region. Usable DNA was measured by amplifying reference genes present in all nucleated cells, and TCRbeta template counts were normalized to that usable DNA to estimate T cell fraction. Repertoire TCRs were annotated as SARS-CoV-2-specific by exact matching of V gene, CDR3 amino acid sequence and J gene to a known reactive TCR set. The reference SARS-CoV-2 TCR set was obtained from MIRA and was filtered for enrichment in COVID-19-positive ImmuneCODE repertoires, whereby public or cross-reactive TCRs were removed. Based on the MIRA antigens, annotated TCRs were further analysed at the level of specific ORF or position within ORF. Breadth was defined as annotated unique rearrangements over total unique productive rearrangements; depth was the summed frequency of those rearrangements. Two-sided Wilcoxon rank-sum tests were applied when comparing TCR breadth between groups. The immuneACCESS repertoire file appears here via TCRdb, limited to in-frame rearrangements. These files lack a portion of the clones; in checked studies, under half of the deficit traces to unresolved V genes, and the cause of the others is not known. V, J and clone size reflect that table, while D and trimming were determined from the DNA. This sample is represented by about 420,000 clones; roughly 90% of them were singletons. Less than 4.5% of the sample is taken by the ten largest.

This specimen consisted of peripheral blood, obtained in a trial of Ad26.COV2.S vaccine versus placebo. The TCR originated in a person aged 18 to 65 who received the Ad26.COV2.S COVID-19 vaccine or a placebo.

The CDR3 here reads CASRLGPLRYGYTF. The bases read TGTGCAAGTCGCTTAGGCCCCTTGAGGTATGGCTACACCTTC. The chain was built from TRBV12-2 and TRBJ1-2. TRBV12-2 is deemed a pseudogene. Reading from cysteine to phenylalanine, the CDR3 counts 14 amino acids. The entry retains the CDR3 DNA only, 42 bases that are in frame from base 1.